This T cell receptor beta chain is from a study of shared clonotypes between healthy human individuals. Regarding the study as a whole: Generation probabilities were higher for clonotypes shared across all four sorted-subset donors than for unshared ones.

This clone was detected only once. Antigen: not known. V trimming: 0 bases; J trimming: 6 bases; junction bases outside the gene matches: 5. Per the germline V gene, CDR1 is KGHSH and CDR2 is LQKENI. The CDR3 has 14 amino acids. Using immunoSEQ multiplex PCR, the repertoire was profiled, and TCRdb retains in-frame clones only, with some absent. The sample has a few million clones; approximately 96% are singletons. V is TRBV18 and J is TRBJ2-7; TRBD1 matches 7 bases. This clonotype was sampled from a young man in good health. The sequencing input was naive CD4+ T cells sorted from blood. Subset in this sample: CD45RA+ positively selected. The CDR3: CASSPPYDRAEQYF. CDR3 coding DNA: TGTGCCAGCTCACCACCTTATGACAGGGCCGAGCAGTACTTC.